This T cell receptor beta chain was captured by sequencing in a study of T cell responses to AZD1222 COVID-19 vaccine. Only in-frame clones appear in the TCRdb table, and some are missing; sequencing was by immunoSEQ multiplex PCR. There are 180,000 or so clones in the sample; approximately 91% occur only once, and more than 1.5% lies in the top ten. The starting material was peripheral blood, obtained 28 days after the second AZD1222 dose. The clonotype was recovered from an adult who received the AZD1222 COVID-19 vaccine.

CDR3 DNA sequence: TGCGCCAGCAGCTTGCGACCTGCCCAGACTAGCGGGAGATCCTACGAGCAGTACTTC. Translated, it gives CASSLRPAQTSGRSYEQYF. V gene TRBV5-1 combines with J gene TRBJ2-7, with TRBD2 matching over 12 bases. Germline CDR1 is SGHRS and CDR2 is YFSETQ. After removal of 1 base from V and 1 base from J, the junction contained 12 bases not matched to a gene. This CDR3 contains 19 residues.